These 18 T cell receptor beta chains were all obtained from the same sample, sequenced in a study of control samples from healthy donors and cancer patients. Only in-frame clones appear in the TCRdb table, and some are missing; sequencing was by immunoSEQ multiplex PCR. The sample shows under 200,000 clones, 91% of them seen only once. Sequenced material: blood. These receptors were obtained from a woman in her twenties or thirties in good health.

The V and J genes are TRBV7-2 and TRBJ2-3, with TRBD2 identical over 12 bases. The CDR3 runs 19 residues. After removal of 1 base from V and 1 base from J, the junction contained 9 bases not matched to a gene. Germline lookup yields CDR1 SGHTA and CDR2 FQGNSA. CDR3 in amino acids: CASSLGGLAGIGGTDTQYF. In nucleotides, the CDR3 is TGTGCCAGCAGCTTAGGCGGACTAGCGGGAATAGGGGGCACAGATACGCAGTATTTT.

The CDR3 coding sequence is TGTGCCAGCAGCGTGGGGACTAGCGGGGGGTTAGAGACCCAGTACTTC. Its protein product is CASSVGTSGGLETQYF. The chain couples TRBV9 to TRBJ2-5, with TRBD2 identical over 15 bases. Germline CDR1 is SGDLS and CDR2 is YYNGEE. The CDR3 is 16 amino acids. The trim removed 2 bases at V and 4 bases at J, leaving 3 bases unmatched.

This chain connects TRBV11-2 to TRBJ2-5; D is possibly TRBD1 (6 bases). CDR1 is SGHAT and CDR2 is FQNNGV in the germline V gene. Trimming left V 1 base short and J 5 bases short, with 11 bases between. This CDR3 region has 14 residues. The CDR3 DNA reads as TGTGCCAGCAGCTTAGTAAGGGGGTCCGAGACCCAGTACTTC. It codes for CASSLVRGSETQYF.

The gene calls are TRBV7-9 and TRBJ1-3; 8 positions agree with TRBD1. This CDR3 contains 15 residues. Germline CDR1 and CDR2: SEHNR and FQNEAQ (reference sequence). After removal of 4 bases from V and 4 bases from J, the junction contained 6 bases not matched to a gene. This CDR3 reads CASSSSGGVGNTIYF. The CDR3 bases are TGTGCCAGCAGCTCCTCAGGGGGCGTCGGAAACACCATATATTTT. Supplemented by reference TRBV7-9 and TRBJ1-3, the full variable domain reads DTGVSQNPRHKITKRGQNVTFRCDPISEHNRLYWYRQTLGQGPEFLTYFQNEAQLEKSRLLSDRFSAERPKGSFSTLEIQRTEQGDSAMYLCASSSSGGVGNTIYFGEGSWLTVV.

The chain has TRBV3-1 (or the pseudogene TRBV3-2) and TRBJ1-2; D not certain. CDR1 and CDR2 (germline): LGHDT, YNNKEL (reference sequence). Trimming shortened V by 1 base and J by 8 bases, and 14 bases separated the two germline ends. This CDR3 has 14 residues. This CDR3 reads CASSQARTVGGYTF. The CDR3, as DNA: TGTGCCAGCAGCCAAGCCCGGACGGTGGGAGGCTACACCTTC.

This chain joins TRBV28 and TRBJ1-5, with D tentatively TRBD1 (5 bases). CDR1 MDHEN and CDR2 SYDVKM come from the germline V gene. The CDR3 consists of 15 residues. V lost 7 bases, J lost 3 bases, and 16 bases lay in between. The CDR3 region has the DNA TGTGCCAGCACCCTCTCTGGGGGGACCAATCAGCCCCAGCATTTT. Translating it yields CASTLSGGTNQPQHF.

DNA of the CDR3: TGTGCCTGGAGTGTAGGGACTAGCGACCAAGAGACCCAGTACTTC. Amino acids: CAWSVGTSDQETQYF. This chain uses TRBV30 with TRBJ2-5, with 10 bases matching TRBD2. V was clipped by 0 bases and J by 0 bases; unmatched bases: 1. The CDR3 sequence is 15 residues long. Germline CDR1 reads GTSNPN; CDR2 reads SVGIG (reference sequence).

The gene calls are TRBV5-1 and TRBJ1-1; D not resolved. CDR3 length: 13 residues. Trimming removed 4 bases from V and 1 base from J, with 8 bases in between. CDR1 is SGHRS, CDR2 YFSETQ, per germline. CDR3 sequence reads: CASSIDPNTEAFF. As DNA, the CDR3 is TGCGCCAGCAGCATCGACCCGAACACTGAAGCTTTCTTT.

The chain employs TRBV2 and TRBJ1-1; maybe TRBD1 (6 bases). The ends were cut back, 6 bases at V and 11 bases at J, with 13 bases in the middle. Germline CDR1 reads SNHLY; CDR2 reads FYNNEI. The CDR3 has 11 residues. CDR3 sequence: CASRKGGAAFF. CDR3 sequence (DNA): TGTGCCAGCAGAAAGGGGGGCGCGGCTTTCTTT.

This chain uses TRBV7-2 with TRBJ1-1; a possible D gene is TRBD1 (6 bases). This CDR3 has 14 residues. Trimming stripped 2 bases from V and 1 base from J, with 8 bases between. Germline V gives CDR1 SGHTA, CDR2 FQGNSA. As DNA, the CDR3 is TGTGCCAGCAGCTTAAACAGGGCGAACACTGAAGCTTTCTTT. As protein: CASSLNRANTEAFF.

V and J are TRBV11-3 and TRBJ2-1; 10 nucleotides match TRBD1. The V segment lost 3 bases and the J segment 6 bases; nucleotides outside the gene matches: 5. The CDR3 is 15 residues long. Germline CDR1 is SGHNT and CDR2 is YENEEA. The CDR3 DNA reads TGTGCCAGCAGCTTGGGACAGGGGTCGTTCAATGAGCAGTTCTTC. This codes for CASSLGQGSFNEQFF. The whole variable domain, filled in from reference TRBV11-3 and TRBJ2-1, reads EAGVVQSPRYKIIEKKQPVAFWCNPISGHNTLYWYLQNLGQGPELLIRYENEEAVDDSQLPKDRFSAERLKGVDSTLKIQPAELGDSAVYLCASSLGQGSFNEQFFGPGTRLTVL.

The V and J genes are TRBV25-1 and TRBJ1-6, with TRBD1 matching 8 bases. Losses at the gene ends were 2 bases for V and 10 bases for J; bases not matched to a gene: 4. The CDR3 totals 14 residues. Germline V gene data show CDR1 as MGHDK and CDR2 as SYGVNS. CDR3: CASSERTGRSPLHF. CDR3 DNA: TGTGCCAGCAGTGAAAGGACAGGGAGGTCACCCCTCCACTTT.

Of note for this clone: Different DNA sequences within this sample yield the same CDR3. The chain is built from TRBV28 and TRBJ1-1; TRBD1 agrees at 8 bases. V lost 3 bases, J lost 4 bases, and 4 bases stayed unmatched. The CDR3 is made up of 14 amino acids. The germline gives CDR1 MDHEN, CDR2 SYDVKM. CDR3 bases: TGTGCCAGCAGTTTGATCACAGGGGGCACTGAAGCTTTCTTT. Its translation is CASSLITGGTEAFF.

The chain couples TRBV9 to TRBJ1-5; possibly TRBD1 for D (6 bases). The germline V and J ends were trimmed by 4 bases and 2 bases, with 13 bases remaining between them. The CDR3 consists of 15 residues. CDR1 is SGDLS, CDR2 YYNGEE, per germline. CDR3 residues: CASSSGGQGNQPQHF. The CDR3 DNA follows: TGTGCCAGCAGCTCTGGGGGGCAGGGCAATCAGCCCCAGCATTTT.

The genes are TRBV5-1 and TRBJ2-3, with 14 bases fitting TRBD2. This CDR3 comprises 18 residues. V shed 0 bases and J 5 bases; nucleotides not matched to a gene: 8. In germline, CDR1 is SGHRS, CDR2 YFSETQ. The CDR3 region has the DNA TGCGCCAGCAGCTTGGCGGGACTAGCGGGGGCCTTCGGAGATACGCAGTATTTT. Protein product: CASSLAGLAGAFGDTQYF.

The table lists this clone with a few counts. The genes are TRBV6-4 and TRBJ1-1; tentative D call: TRBD1 (6 bases). CDR1 is MRHNA and CDR2 is SNTAGT in the germline V gene. The CDR3 extends over 15 amino acids. Trimming took off 4 bases at V and 1 base at J, with 13 bases between the two ends. The CDR3 coding sequence is TGTGCCAGCAGTGCCGAAGGGGGGGGGAACACTGAAGCTTTCTTT. Protein: CASSAEGGGNTEAFF.

Remarks on this clone: This sample also contains other DNA sequences that code for the same CDR3. The chain employs TRBV27 and TRBJ1-1; D unresolved. This CDR3 contains 13 residues. Germline values: CDR1 MNHEY, CDR2 SMNVEV (reference sequence). V lost 3 bases, J lost 2 bases, and 7 bases lay in between. The CDR3 DNA is TGTGCCAGCAGTTTGGGCAGAAACACTGAAGCTTTCTTT. This translates into CASSLGRNTEAFF.

V usage is TRBV15 and J usage is TRBJ2-2, with D possibly matching TRBD1 (5 bases). V lost 3 bases, J lost 2 bases, and 7 bases lay in between. Germline V CDR1 and CDR2: LNHNV, YYDKDF (reference sequence). The CDR3 is made up of 14 amino acids. The CDR3: CATSSRENTGELFF. DNA for the CDR3: TGTGCCACCAGCAGCAGGGAAAACACCGGGGAGCTGTTTTTT.